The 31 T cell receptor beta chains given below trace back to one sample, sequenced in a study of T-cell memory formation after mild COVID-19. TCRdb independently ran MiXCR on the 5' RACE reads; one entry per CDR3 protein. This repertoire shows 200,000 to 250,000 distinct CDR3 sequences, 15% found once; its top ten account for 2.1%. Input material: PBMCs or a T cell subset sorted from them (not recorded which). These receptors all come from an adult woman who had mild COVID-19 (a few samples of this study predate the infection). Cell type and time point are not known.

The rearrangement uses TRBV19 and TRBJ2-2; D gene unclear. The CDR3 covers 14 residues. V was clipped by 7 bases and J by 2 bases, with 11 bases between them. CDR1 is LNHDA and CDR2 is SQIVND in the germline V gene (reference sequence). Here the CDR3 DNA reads TGTGCCAGTAAAGGAGAGGACAACACCGGGGAGCTGTTTTTT. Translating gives CASKGEDNTGELFF.

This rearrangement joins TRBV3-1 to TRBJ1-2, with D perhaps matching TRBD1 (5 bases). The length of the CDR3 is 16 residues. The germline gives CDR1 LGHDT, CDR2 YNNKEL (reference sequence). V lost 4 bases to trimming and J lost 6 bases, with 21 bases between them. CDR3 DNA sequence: TGTGCCAGCAGCCCGGACAACAGCCCTTTCTTTAATGGCTACACCTTC. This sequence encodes CASSPDNSPFFNGYTF.

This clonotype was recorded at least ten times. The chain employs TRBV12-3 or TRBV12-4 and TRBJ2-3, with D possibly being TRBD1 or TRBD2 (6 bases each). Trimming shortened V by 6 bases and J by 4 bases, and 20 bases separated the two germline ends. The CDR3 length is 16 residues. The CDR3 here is CASSPGGLVLADTQYF. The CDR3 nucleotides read TGTGCCAGCAGCCCCGGGGGCCTGGTTTTGGCAGATACGCAGTATTTT.

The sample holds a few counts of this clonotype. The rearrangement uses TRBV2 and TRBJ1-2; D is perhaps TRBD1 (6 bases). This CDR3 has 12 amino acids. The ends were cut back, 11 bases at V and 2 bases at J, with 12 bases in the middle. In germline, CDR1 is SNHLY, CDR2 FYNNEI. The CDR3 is CAGGQWNYGYTF. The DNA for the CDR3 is TGTGCCGGTGGACAGTGGAACTATGGCTACACCTTC.

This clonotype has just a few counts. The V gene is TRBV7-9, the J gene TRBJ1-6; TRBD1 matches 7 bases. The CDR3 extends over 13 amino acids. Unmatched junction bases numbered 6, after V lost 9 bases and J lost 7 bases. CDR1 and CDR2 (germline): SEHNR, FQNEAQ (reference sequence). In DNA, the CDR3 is TGTGCCAGTAGCGACAGGGTCAATTCACCCCTCCACTTT. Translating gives CASSDRVNSPLHF.

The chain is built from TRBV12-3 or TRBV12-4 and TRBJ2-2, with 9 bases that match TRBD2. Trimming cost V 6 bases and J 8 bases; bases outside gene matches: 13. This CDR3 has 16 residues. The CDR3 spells CASSPRRGRALGELFF. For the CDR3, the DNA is TGTGCCAGCAGCCCGCGTCGCGGGAGGGCCCTGGGGGAGCTGTTTTTT.

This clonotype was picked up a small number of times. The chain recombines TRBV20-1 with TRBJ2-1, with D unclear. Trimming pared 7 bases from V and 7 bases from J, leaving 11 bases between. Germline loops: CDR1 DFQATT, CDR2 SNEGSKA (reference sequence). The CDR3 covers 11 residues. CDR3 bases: TGCAGTGTCCGTAACTCAAATGAGCAGTTCTTC. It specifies CSVRNSNEQFF.

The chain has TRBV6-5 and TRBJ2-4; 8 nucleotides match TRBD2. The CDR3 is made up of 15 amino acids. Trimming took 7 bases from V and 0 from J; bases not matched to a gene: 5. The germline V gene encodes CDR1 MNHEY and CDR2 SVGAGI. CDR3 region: CASTTSGLAKNIQYF. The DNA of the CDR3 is TGTGCCAGCACCACTAGCGGCCTAGCCAAAAACATTCAGTACTTC.

CDR3 DNA sequence: TGCGCCAGCAGCCAAGGGGACATACAAGAGACCCAGTACTTC. Protein: CASSQGDIQETQYF. V is TRBV4-1 and J is TRBJ2-5; D possibly corresponds to TRBD1 (6 bases). The CDR3 loop spans 14 amino acids. CDR1 and CDR2 from the germline V gene are MGHRA and YSYEKL. The V end was cut by 1 base, the J end by 2 bases, with 8 bases between.

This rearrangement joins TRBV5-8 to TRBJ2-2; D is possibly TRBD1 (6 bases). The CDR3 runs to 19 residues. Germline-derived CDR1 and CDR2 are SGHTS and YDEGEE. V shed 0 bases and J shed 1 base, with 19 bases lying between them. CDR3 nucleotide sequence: TGTGCCAGCAGCTTGGGGGGGCGTTGGGGCGCAGAGAACACCGGGGAGCTGTTTTTT. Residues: CASSLGGRWGAENTGELFF.

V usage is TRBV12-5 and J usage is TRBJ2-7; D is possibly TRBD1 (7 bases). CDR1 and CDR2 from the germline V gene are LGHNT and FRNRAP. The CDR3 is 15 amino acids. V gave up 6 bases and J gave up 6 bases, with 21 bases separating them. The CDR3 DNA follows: TGTGCTAGTGGACTGGGACAGATCCTGGGGGGCGAGCAGTACTTC. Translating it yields CASGLGQILGGEQYF.

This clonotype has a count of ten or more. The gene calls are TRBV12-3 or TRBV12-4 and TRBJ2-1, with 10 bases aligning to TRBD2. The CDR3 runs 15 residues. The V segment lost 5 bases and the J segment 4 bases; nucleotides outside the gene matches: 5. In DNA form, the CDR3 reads TGTGCCAGCAGTCAGCAACTAGCGGGGTACAATGAGCAGTTCTTC. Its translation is CASSQQLAGYNEQFF.

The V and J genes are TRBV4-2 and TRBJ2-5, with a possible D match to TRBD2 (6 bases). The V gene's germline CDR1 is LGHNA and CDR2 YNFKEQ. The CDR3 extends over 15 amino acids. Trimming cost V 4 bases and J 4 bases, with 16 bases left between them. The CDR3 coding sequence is TGTGCCAGCAGCCTGAATGGGGGAGCGGGAGAGACCCAGTACTTC. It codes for CASSLNGGAGETQYF.

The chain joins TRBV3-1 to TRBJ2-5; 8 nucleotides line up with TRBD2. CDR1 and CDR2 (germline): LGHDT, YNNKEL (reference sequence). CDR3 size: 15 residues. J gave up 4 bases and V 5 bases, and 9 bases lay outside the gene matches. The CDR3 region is CASSYPGTSGETQYF. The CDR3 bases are TGTGCCAGCAGCTACCCCGGGACTAGTGGAGAGACCCAGTACTTC.

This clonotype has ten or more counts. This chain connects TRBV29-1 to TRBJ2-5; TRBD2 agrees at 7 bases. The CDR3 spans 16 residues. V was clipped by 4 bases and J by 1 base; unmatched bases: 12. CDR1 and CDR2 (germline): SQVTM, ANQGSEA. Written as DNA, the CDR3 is TGCAGCGTTGGCCAGCCGGGCGGGAGCGGCCAAGAGACCCAGTACTTC. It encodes CSVGQPGGSGQETQYF.

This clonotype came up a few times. The CDR3 bases are TGTGCCAGCAGCCTTCAGGGACAGACGGAAATTTACGAGCAGTACTTC. Translation gives CASSLQGQTEIYEQYF. The rearrangement uses TRBV5-5 and TRBJ2-7; 7 bases are shared with TRBD1. There are 16 residues in the CDR3. The ends lost 4 bases at V and 4 bases at J; junction bases unmatched: 14. CDR1 is SGHKS, CDR2 YYEKEE, per germline (reference sequence). The variable domain in full, with the rest retrieved from reference TRBV5-5 and TRBJ2-7, is DAGVTQSPTHLIKTRGQQVTLRCSPISGHKSVSWYQQVLGQGPQFIFQYYEKEERGRGNFPDRFSARQFPNYSSELNVNALLLGDSALYLCASSLQGQTEIYEQYFGPGTRLTVT.

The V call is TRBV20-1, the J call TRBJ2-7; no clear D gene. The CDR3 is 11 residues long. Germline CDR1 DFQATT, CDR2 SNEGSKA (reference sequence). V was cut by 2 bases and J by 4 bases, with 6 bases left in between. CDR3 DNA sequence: TGCAGTGCTAGAATGGGTTACGAGCAGTACTTC. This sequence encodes CSARMGYEQYF.

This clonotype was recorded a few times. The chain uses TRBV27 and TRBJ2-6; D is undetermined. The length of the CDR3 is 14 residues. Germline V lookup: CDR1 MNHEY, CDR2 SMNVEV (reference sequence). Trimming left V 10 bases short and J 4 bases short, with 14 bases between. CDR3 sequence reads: CATRPYSGANVLTF. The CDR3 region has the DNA TGTGCCACCCGGCCCTACAGCGGGGCCAACGTCCTGACTTTC.

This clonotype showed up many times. CDR3 DNA: TGTGCCAGCAGCTCCCGGACAGGCGACACCGGGGAGCTGTTTTTT. It is translated as CASSSRTGDTGELFF. The chain joins TRBV7-2 to TRBJ2-2; TRBD1 agrees at 7 bases. This CDR3 comprises 15 residues. Looked up from germline, CDR1 is SGHTA and CDR2 is FQGNSA. After removal of 4 bases from V and 3 bases from J, the junction contained 5 bases not matched to a gene.

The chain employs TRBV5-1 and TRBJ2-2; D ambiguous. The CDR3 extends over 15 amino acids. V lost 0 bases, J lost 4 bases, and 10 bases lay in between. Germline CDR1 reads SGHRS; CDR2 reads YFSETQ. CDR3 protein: CASSLARLTTGELFF. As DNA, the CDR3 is TGCGCCAGCAGCTTGGCCCGACTTACCACCGGGGAGCTGTTTTTT.

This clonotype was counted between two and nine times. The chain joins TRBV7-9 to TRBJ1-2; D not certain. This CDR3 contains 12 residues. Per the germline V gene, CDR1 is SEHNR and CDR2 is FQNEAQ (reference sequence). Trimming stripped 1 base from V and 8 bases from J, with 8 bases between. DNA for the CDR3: TGTGCCAGCAGCTTAGAGGTCCGGGGCTACACCTTC. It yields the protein CASSLEVRGYTF.

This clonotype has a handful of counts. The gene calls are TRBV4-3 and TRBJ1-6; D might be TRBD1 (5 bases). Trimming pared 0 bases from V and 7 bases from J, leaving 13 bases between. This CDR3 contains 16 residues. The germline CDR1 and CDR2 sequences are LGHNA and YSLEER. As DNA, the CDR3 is TGCGCCAGCAGCCAAGATCCCGGGGCCAGAAATTCACCCCTCCACTTT. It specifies CASSQDPGARNSPLHF.

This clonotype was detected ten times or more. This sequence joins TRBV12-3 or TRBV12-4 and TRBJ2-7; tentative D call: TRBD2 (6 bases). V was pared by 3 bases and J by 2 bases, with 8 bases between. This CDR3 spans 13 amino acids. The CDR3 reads CASSLSGAYEQYF. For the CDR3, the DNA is TGTGCCAGCAGTTTGTCGGGAGCCTACGAGCAGTACTTC.

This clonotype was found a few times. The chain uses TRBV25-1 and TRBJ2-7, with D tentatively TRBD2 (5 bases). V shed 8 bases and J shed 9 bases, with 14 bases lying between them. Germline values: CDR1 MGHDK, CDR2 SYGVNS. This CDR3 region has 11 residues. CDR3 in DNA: TGTGCCAGCGGCTTTGAGGGTATGCAGTACTTC. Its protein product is CASGFEGMQYF.

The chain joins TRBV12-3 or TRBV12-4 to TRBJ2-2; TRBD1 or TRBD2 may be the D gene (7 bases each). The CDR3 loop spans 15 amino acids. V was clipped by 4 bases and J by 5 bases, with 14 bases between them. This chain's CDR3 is CASSWVRGGTGELFF. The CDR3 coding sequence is TGTGCCAGCAGTTGGGTCAGGGGGGGGACCGGGGAGCTGTTTTTT.

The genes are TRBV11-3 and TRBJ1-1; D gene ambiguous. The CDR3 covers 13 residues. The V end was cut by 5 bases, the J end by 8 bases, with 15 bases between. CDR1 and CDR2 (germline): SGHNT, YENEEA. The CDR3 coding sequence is TGTGCCAGCAGCCGGGCGCAACGGTCGGAAGCTTTCTTT. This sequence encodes CASSRAQRSEAFF.

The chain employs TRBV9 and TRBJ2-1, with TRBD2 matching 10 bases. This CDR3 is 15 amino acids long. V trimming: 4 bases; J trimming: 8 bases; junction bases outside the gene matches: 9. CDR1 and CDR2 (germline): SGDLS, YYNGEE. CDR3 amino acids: CASSPASGSTDEQFF. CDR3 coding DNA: TGTGCCAGCAGCCCCGCTAGCGGGAGTACCGATGAGCAGTTCTTC.

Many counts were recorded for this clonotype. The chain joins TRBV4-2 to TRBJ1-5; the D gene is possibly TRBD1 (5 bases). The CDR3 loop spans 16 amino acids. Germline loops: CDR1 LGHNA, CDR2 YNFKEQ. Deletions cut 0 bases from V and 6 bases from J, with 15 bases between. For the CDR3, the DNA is TGTGCCAGCAGCCAAGAGGGTTCAGGGACGATTCAGCCCCAGCATTTT. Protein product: CASSQEGSGTIQPQHF.

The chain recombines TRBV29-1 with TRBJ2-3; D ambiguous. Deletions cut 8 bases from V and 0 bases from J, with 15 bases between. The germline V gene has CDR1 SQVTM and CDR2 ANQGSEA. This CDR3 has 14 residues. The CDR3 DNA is TGCAGCACAAGGACCGCCCCTAGCACAGATACGCAGTATTTT. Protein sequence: CSTRTAPSTDTQYF.

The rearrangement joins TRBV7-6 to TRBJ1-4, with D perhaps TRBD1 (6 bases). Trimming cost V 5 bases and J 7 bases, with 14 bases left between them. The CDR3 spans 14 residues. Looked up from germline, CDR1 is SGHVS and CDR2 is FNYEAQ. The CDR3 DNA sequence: TGTGCCAGCAGCCCACAGGGAAGGAGTGAAAAACTGTTTTTT. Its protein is CASSPQGRSEKLFF.

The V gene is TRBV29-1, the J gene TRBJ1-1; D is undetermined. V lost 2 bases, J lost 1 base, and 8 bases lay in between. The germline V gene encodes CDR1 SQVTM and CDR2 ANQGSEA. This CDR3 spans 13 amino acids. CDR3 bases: TGCAGCGTTGAAAAGGCTTCGAACACTGAAGCTTTCTTT. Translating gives CSVEKASNTEAFF.